One sample yielded the 14 T cell receptor beta chains listed below, sequenced in a study of Ad26.COV2.S vaccination and SARS-CoV-2 variants. Here immunoSEQ multiplex PCR was the method, and the copy in TCRdb shows in-frame clones only, minus some. Among 290,000 or so clones listed, about 89% were seen once. This sample's treatment: approximately 18 received Ad26.COV2.S at low or high dose, single or two shots; 5 received placebo; per-sample allocation not given. Repertoires come from day 63 after the first vaccine or placebo injection. The source was peripheral blood, collected in a trial of Ad26.COV2.S vaccine versus placebo. These TCRs come from a person between 18 and 65 years old who received the Ad26.COV2.S COVID-19 vaccine or a placebo.

This rearrangement joins TRBV7-3 to TRBJ2-3, with 8 positions matching TRBD1. Per germline, CDR1 SGHTA and CDR2 FQGTGA. This CDR3 contains 17 residues. Trimming at V came to 5 bases and at J to 6 bases, leaving 16 bases not matched to a gene. This chain's CDR3 is CASSLRDRGANVDTQYF. The CDR3 bases are TGTGCCAGCAGCCTACGAGACAGGGGCGCAAATGTCGATACGCAGTATTTT.

The genes are TRBV7-2 and TRBJ2-1; 8 bases fit TRBD1. The V gene end was trimmed by 5 bases and the J gene end by 8 bases; junction bases not matched to a gene: 8. The CDR3 has 14 amino acids. Germline CDR1 reads SGHTA; CDR2 reads FQGNSA. The CDR3: CASSQGTGGYEQFF. The CDR3 region has the DNA TGTGCCAGCAGCCAGGGGACAGGAGGTTATGAGCAGTTCTTC.

The sample holds one count of this clone. The chain couples TRBV27 to TRBJ1-1; no definite D call. V lost 3 bases, J lost 0 bases, and 11 bases lay in between. This CDR3 contains 15 residues. CDR1 is MNHEY and CDR2 is SMNVEV in the germline V gene (reference sequence). CDR3 amino acids: CASSFKGRVNTEAFF. The CDR3 DNA reads as TGTGCCAGCAGTTTCAAAGGAAGGGTGAACACTGAAGCTTTCTTT.

This rearrangement joins TRBV4-1 to TRBJ2-1; the D is unclear. V was clipped by 2 bases and J by 6 bases, with 14 bases between them. The CDR3 is made up of 15 amino acids. CDR1 is MGHRA, CDR2 YSYEKL, per germline. The CDR3 sequence: CASSQPRTTANEQFF. The DNA for the CDR3 is TGCGCCAGCAGCCAACCAAGAACTACCGCCAATGAGCAGTTCTTC.

The chain uses TRBV20-1 and TRBJ2-5; TRBD2 matches at 11 bases. The CDR3 contains 14 residues. V dropped 3 bases and J dropped 3; count of bases not matched to a gene: 3. From germline, CDR1 is DFQATT and CDR2 SNEGSKA (reference sequence). The CDR3 DNA sequence: TGCAGTGCTAGTGTGGGACTAGCGGAAGAGACCCAGTACTTC. This gives the protein CSASVGLAEETQYF.

The chain recombines TRBV27 with TRBJ2-3; 7 nucleotides agree with TRBD1. CDR3 length: 15 amino acids. CDR1 MNHEY and CDR2 SMNVEV come from the germline V gene (reference sequence). After removal of 6 bases from V and 3 bases from J, the junction contained 9 bases not matched to a gene. Here the CDR3 reads CASRLQGYATDTQYF. For the CDR3, the DNA is TGTGCCAGCAGATTACAGGGGTATGCGACAGATACGCAGTATTTT.

This sequence joins TRBV12-3 or TRBV12-4 and TRBJ1-1, with D possibly TRBD1 on 6 matching bases. With 2 bases removed from V and 3 bases from J, the gap between germline ends came to 7 bases. The CDR3 has 13 residues. DNA for the CDR3: TGTGCCAGCAGTTTACAGGGGTACACTGAAGCTTTCTTT. This encodes CASSLQGYTEAFF.

The chain combines TRBV2 with TRBJ2-1; TRBD2 is a possible D gene (6 bases). Germline lookup yields CDR1 SNHLY and CDR2 FYNNEI. The CDR3 spans 11 residues. V dropped 3 bases and J dropped 13 bases, with 10 bases sitting between them. CDR3 bases: TGTGCCAGCAGTGAGGCGGGGATACAGTTCTTC. This encodes CASSEAGIQFF.

V gene TRBV4-3 combines with J gene TRBJ2-3, with 10 bases fitting TRBD2. Looked up from germline, CDR1 is LGHNA and CDR2 is YSLEER. The CDR3 is made up of 17 amino acids. Trimming cost V 3 bases and J 2 bases; bases outside gene matches: 8. CDR3 DNA: TGCGCCAGCAGCCAGGAAGGACTAGCGGACACCACAGATACGCAGTATTTT. Residues: CASSQEGLADTTDTQYF.

V usage is TRBV7-2 and J usage is TRBJ2-3; TRBD2 aligns across 8 bases. Germline CDR1 SGHTA, CDR2 FQGNSA. This CDR3 has 17 residues. Trimming cost V 2 bases and J 4 bases; bases outside gene matches: 11. The CDR3 loop reads CASSLLSGGALADTQYF. The CDR3, as DNA: TGTGCCAGCAGCTTACTAAGCGGGGGCGCACTGGCAGATACGCAGTATTTT.

The V gene is TRBV18, the J gene TRBJ2-7, with 8 bases lining up with TRBD2. Germline V lookup: CDR1 KGHSH, CDR2 LQKENI. Trimming at V came to 6 bases and at J to 2 bases, leaving 15 bases not matched to a gene. The CDR3 totals 17 residues. The chain's CDR3 is CASSPLWAGGIPYEQYF. The CDR3 DNA reads as TGTGCCAGCTCTCCCCTCTGGGCGGGAGGTATCCCCTACGAGCAGTACTTC.

The CDR3 reads CASSQSLTGARAEAFF. The CDR3 DNA reads as TGTGCCAGCAGCCAAAGTTTGACGGGGGCGAGGGCTGAAGCTTTCTTT. The V and J genes are TRBV4-2 and TRBJ1-1; a weak D match, TRBD1 (6 bases). Germline V lookup: CDR1 LGHNA, CDR2 YNFKEQ. The CDR3 contains 16 residues. V was shortened by 2 bases and J by 6 bases, with 19 bases between the two germline ends.

The chain employs TRBV4-3 and TRBJ2-3; D possibly uses TRBD1 or TRBD2 (5 bases each). Trimming took 4 bases from V and 0 from J, leaving 11 bases between them. The CDR3 loop spans 15 amino acids. Germline CDR1 reads LGHNA; CDR2 reads YSLEER. The CDR3 DNA is TGCGCCAGCAGCCGAGCGGACACCAGCACAGATACGCAGTATTTT. It encodes CASSRADTSTDTQYF.

This chain uses TRBV6-2 or TRBV6-3 with TRBJ2-6; no definite D call. Trimming cost V 6 bases and J 2 bases, with 14 bases left between them. CDR3 length: 16 amino acids. CDR1 is MNHEY and CDR2 is SVGEGT in the germline V gene. CDR3 residues: CASSRALSPGANVLTF. The CDR3 DNA sequence: TGTGCCAGCAGCCGGGCCCTATCCCCTGGGGCCAACGTCCTGACTTTC.